The following is a T cell receptor beta chain sequence with its context. The data are from a study of blood T cell repertoires in COVID-19. Across the whole study: Nucleic acid was either cDNA or gDNA, and it came from T cells, B-cell-depleted T cells, or PBMCs.

As processed by the authors: Amplification of reference gene primers provided the estimated nucleated cell counts. Produced via immunoSEQ multiplex PCR; TCRdb's table is partial and in-frame only. V and J calls and clone size are as listed in that table; D and trimming were resolved from the DNA. The table includes some 200,000 clones, about 84% detected once. This CDR3 contains 13 residues. V shed 5 bases and J 6 bases; nucleotides not matched to a gene: 7. CDR1 SGHTA and CDR2 FQGNSA come from the germline V gene. The chain employs TRBV7-2 and TRBJ2-7, with 7 bases matching TRBD1. The clonotype originates from a human donor in a cohort sampled during active COVID-19. Specimen: peripheral blood. The CDR3: CASSPWAGGEQYF. DNA of the CDR3: TGTGCCAGCAGCCCCTGGGCAGGGGGCGAGCAGTACTTC.